This is a list of T cell receptor beta chains from one sample in a study of cytomegalovirus exposure and HLA in healthy donors. Some clones are missing from TCRdb's copy, which holds only in-frame ones; the method was immunoSEQ multiplex PCR. There are 120,000 to 150,000 clones in the sample; around 73% occur only once, and around 1.7% lies in the top ten. Sequenced input: PBMCs. The receptors here all came from a female donor in good health and CMV-seronegative. Each CDR3 is given with its conserved first and last residue. The D gene is left open where the match is weak. A clone size is listed for some rows: how often the clone was seen (once, few, many), or a class if it is expanded.

clone_size	v_call	j_call	d_call	cdr3_nt	cdr3_aa
-	TRBV28	TRBJ2-7	TRBD1	TGTGCCAGCAACGTACAGGGGAAGCCCTACGAGCAGTACTTC	CASNVQGKPYEQYF
-	TRBV5-1	TRBJ1-5	-	TGCGCCAGCGGGGGGAAGAGCAATCAGCCCCAGCATTTT	CASGGKSNQPQHF
-	TRBV11-2	TRBJ2-3	TRBD2	TGTGCCAGCACCCCGCAGTGGGAGGGCCGAAATACGCAGTATTTT	CASTPQWEGRNTQYF
-	TRBV7-3	TRBJ2-1	TRBD2	TGTGCCAGCAGCCAAAAACCGGGACTAGGGTCCTACAATGAGCAGTTCTTC	CASSQKPGLGSYNEQFF
-	TRBV19	TRBJ1-3	TRBD1	TGTGCCAGTAGTATACGGGACAGCCAGTCCATAGTCCCCTCTGGAAACACCATATATTTT	CASSIRDSQSIVPSGNTIYF
-	TRBV25-1	TRBJ1-1	-	TGTGCCAGCAGTGATTTCTCAGGGTTCAATGAAGCTTTCTTT	CASSDFSGFNEAFF
-	TRBV9	TRBJ1-1	-	TGTGCCAGCAGCCCTGACTCAGGGAGGGGAACTGAAGCTTTCTTT	CASSPDSGRGTEAFF
-	TRBV7-2	TRBJ2-1	-	TGTGCCAGCAGCTTAGAATACTACAATGAGCAGTTCTTC	CASSLEYYNEQFF
-	TRBV28	TRBJ1-4	-	TGTGCCAGCAGTGCCATTTTCCGGGGGAAGGAAAAACTGTTTTTT	CASSAIFRGKEKLFF
-	TRBV30	TRBJ1-1	-	TGTGCCTGGACCTCCCGGGGATACACTGAAGCTTTCTTT	CAWTSRGYTEAFF
-	TRBV19	TRBJ2-5	-	TGTGCCAGTAGTATCAGCTGGGGAGGAGAGACCCAGTACTTC	CASSISWGGETQYF
-	TRBV11-2	TRBJ2-5	-	TGTGCCAGCACCCCGAGGGCCGGGCTAGAGACCCAGTACTTC	CASTPRAGLETQYF
once	TRBV13	TRBJ2-7	TRBD2	TGTGCCAGCAGCTCAAAGCGGGGGGGCCGGAGGGCCTACGAGCAGTACTTC	CASSSKRGGRRAYEQYF
-	TRBV5-8	TRBJ1-1	TRBD1	TGTGCCAGCAGCCCGGGACAGGGGAGGACTGAAGCTTTCTTT	CASSPGQGRTEAFF
-	TRBV6-5	TRBJ2-7	TRBD2	TGTGCCAGCAACGCGGGACTAGCGGGAAACGAGCAGTACTTC	CASNAGLAGNEQYF
-	TRBV10-3	TRBJ1-2	TRBD1	TGTGCCATCACCCCAGGGGGCCCCTATGGCTACACCTTC	CAITPGGPYGYTF
-	TRBV27	TRBJ2-5	TRBD2	TGTGCCAGCAGTCCGCCGGGACTAACCTCTCCGGAGACCCAGTACTTC	CASSPPGLTSPETQYF
-	TRBV7-2	TRBJ2-7	TRBD1	TGTGCCAGCAGCTACAACCCGGGACAGGGGATCTCCGAGCAGTACTTC	CASSYNPGQGISEQYF
-	TRBV4-1	TRBJ2-1	-	TGCGCCAGCAGCCAAGATTTGGCTAGTATCAATGAGCAGTTCTTC	CASSQDLASINEQFF
-	TRBV29-1	TRBJ1-1	-	TGCAGCGCTCTCCGGGGGACTGAAGCTTTCTTT	CSALRGTEAFF
-	TRBV11-2	TRBJ2-1	-	TGTGCCAGCAGCGATAGACTGACAGTTGAGCAGTTCTTC	CASSDRLTVEQFF
-	TRBV5-1	TRBJ1-1	TRBD1	TGCGCCAGTGGGGCGGGACAGGGCTACGCTGAAGCTTTCTTT	CASGAGQGYAEAFF
-	TRBV5-4	TRBJ1-2	-	TGTGCCAGCAGCTTTGAGGCCCCTAGTTCCCGCGGCTATGGCTACACCTTC	CASSFEAPSSRGYGYTF
-	TRBV28	TRBJ2-7	TRBD1	TGTGCCAGCACCCATAGCCCGGGGACAGGAACCTACGAGCAGTACTTC	CASTHSPGTGTYEQYF
-	TRBV18	TRBJ2-7	-	TGTGCCAGCTCCCCGGACAGTAGCTCCTACGAGCAGTACTTC	CASSPDSSSYEQYF
-	TRBV12-5	TRBJ2-2	TRBD2	TGTGCTAGTGGCGCAGCGGGAGCTCCCGGGGAGCTGTTTTTT	CASGAAGAPGELFF
-	TRBV5-4	TRBJ2-5	TRBD1	TGTGCCAGCAGCTTGGGGACAGGGGCGGGGGAGACCCAGTACTTC	CASSLGTGAGETQYF
few	TRBV4-2	TRBJ1-4	TRBD1	TGTGCCAGCAGCCAAGATCCCGGACAGGGTTTTGAAAAACTGTTTTTT	CASSQDPGQGFEKLFF
-	TRBV30	TRBJ1-2	TRBD1	TGTGCCTCCCGGGACAGGGGGCTCTATGGCTACACCTTC	CASRDRGLYGYTF
-	TRBV19	TRBJ2-7	TRBD2	TGTGCCAGTAGTATCGGACTAGCGGGAGTCTACGAGCAGTACTTC	CASSIGLAGVYEQYF
-	TRBV7-9	TRBJ1-1	-	TGTGCCAGCACTACAACAGGGTCCCCTGAAGCTTTCTTT	CASTTTGSPEAFF
-	TRBV7-9	TRBJ2-6	TRBD1	TGTTCCAGCAGCCCCCCGGGACAGGACCACTCTGGGGCCAACGTCCTGACTTTC	CSSSPPGQDHSGANVLTF
-	TRBV7-9	TRBJ2-1	-	TGTGCCAGCAGCGGGGCCGGGCAGAGAACCGATGAGCAGTTCTTC	CASSGAGQRTDEQFF
-	TRBV15	TRBJ1-5	TRBD1	TGTGCCACCAGCGACGACAGGGACGATAGCAATCAGCCCCAGCATTTT	CATSDDRDDSNQPQHF
-	TRBV15	TRBJ2-5	-	TGTGCCACCAGCAGAGCCCGGACAGGAGGGGAGACCCAGTACTTC	CATSRARTGGETQYF
-	TRBV19	TRBJ2-1	TRBD1	TGTGCCAGTACCAAGAGGGGGCCCCCCGCCCATGAGCAGTTCTTC	CASTKRGPPAHEQFF
-	TRBV4-2	TRBJ1-1	-	TGTGCCAGCAGCCAGGCCCCGGGACAAGAGGCGAACACTGAAGCTTTCTTT	CASSQAPGQEANTEAFF
-	TRBV27	TRBJ2-1	TRBD2	TGTGCCAGCAGTACTCATAGCGGGAGGGGAGACAATGAGCAGTTCTTC	CASSTHSGRGDNEQFF
-	TRBV27	TRBJ2-3	TRBD1	TGTGCCAGCAGTTCAAACAGGGGGATCGCAGATACGCAGTATTTT	CASSSNRGIADTQYF
-	TRBV6-6	TRBJ1-2	TRBD1	TGTGCCAGCAGTTACTCGTTGACAGGGAAAGCAAAGGGCTACCCCTTC	CASSYSLTGKAKGYPF
-	TRBV5-1	TRBJ2-1	TRBD2	TGCGCCAGCAGCTTGGGACTAGCGGGGAACAATGAGCAGTTCTTC	CASSLGLAGNNEQFF
-	TRBV5-6	TRBJ2-1	TRBD1	TGTGCCAGCAGCTTAAGACAGGGGGCGACGTCCTACAATGAGCAGTTCTTC	CASSLRQGATSYNEQFF
-	TRBV28	TRBJ2-7	-	TGTGCCAGCAGTTTGAGTACTTCCAGGCTCGAGCAGTACTTC	CASSLSTSRLEQYF
once	TRBV7-2	TRBJ2-7	TRBD1	TGTGCCAGCAGCCGCCCGGGACAGGACTACGAGCAGTACTTC	CASSRPGQDYEQYF
-	TRBV5-6	TRBJ1-1	TRBD1	TGTGCCAGCAGCTGGGACAGGATGAACACTGAAGCTTTCTTT	CASSWDRMNTEAFF
-	TRBV7-6	TRBJ2-1	TRBD1	TGTGCCAGCAGCTTAGATTCAGGGGGCCTCTTGGATGAGCAGTTCTTC	CASSLDSGGLLDEQFF
-	TRBV19	TRBJ2-2	TRBD2	TGTGCCAGTAGTCTCCTAGCGGGAGTTAACACCGGGGAGCTGTTTTTT	CASSLLAGVNTGELFF
-	TRBV2	TRBJ2-5	-	TGTGCCAGCAGTGACCTTCAACTAGCCCCCCAAGAGACCCAGTACTTC	CASSDLQLAPQETQYF
-	TRBV7-8	TRBJ2-7	TRBD2	TGTGCCAGCAGCTCCTCGACTAAGCGGGAGTCGGGATACGAGCAGTACTTC	CASSSSTKRESGYEQYF
-	TRBV6-6	TRBJ2-7	-	TGTGCCAGCAGCCCCGGTGGGGGGAACGAGCAGTACTTC	CASSPGGGNEQYF
-	TRBV11-2	TRBJ2-7	TRBD2	TGTGCCAGCAGCTTTCGGGCGGCGGGGGGTCACTACGAGCAGTACTTC	CASSFRAAGGHYEQYF